This T cell receptor beta chain derives from a study of immune evolution from preneoplasia to lung adenocarcinoma (dated by TCRdb to about 2021). Describing the broader study: No AAH lesions showed HLA loss of heterozygosity, compared with roughly 7% of AIS, about 15% of MIA and 30% to 40% of ADC lesions. POLYSOLVER was used to infer Class I HLA alleles from exome data, and LOHHLA was used to detect allele-specific HLA loss. The study combined immune gene expression, TCR sequencing and multiplex immunofluorescence to profile immune contexture across lung adenocarcinoma precursors and invasive adenocarcinoma. Whole exome sequencing and methylation data from the same cohort of nodules were integrated with the immune data. According to the study, around 99 samples were used for TCR sequencing. The TCR sequencing data were obtained from 45 to 60 patients. The sample size depended on which specimens were available, not on a prior power calculation. Resected precursor lesions (AAH, AIS, MIA) and invasive adenocarcinomas were each compared against paired morphologically normal lung tissue. The overall cohort was made up of nearly 55 patients with pulmonary nodules who had surgical resection.

Results the study describes overall, beyond this receptor: The highest T cell clonality was observed in KRAS-mutant nodules compared with EGFR-mutant or double wild-type lesions. The highest top T cell clone frequencies were observed in normal lung, and a progressive decrease in top T cell clone frequencies appeared to occur from AAH through AIS, MIA and invasive adenocarcinoma. Because all patients came from Japan and China, whether the findings apply to Western populations was uncertain. The highest clonality was observed in normal lung, whereas higher T cell density and diversity but lower clonality appeared to be present in later-stage lesions. The findings rested on association rather than direct causation, and larger cohorts with long-term follow-up and longitudinal biopsies were considered necessary.

The CDR1 and CDR2 encoded by the germline V gene are SGHTA and FQGTGA. Taken from cysteine to phenylalanine, the CDR3 has 13 residues. Only the CDR3 DNA stays, 39 bases, in frame from base 1. V is cut by 1 base and J by 7 bases, and the space between the germline ends is 8 bases. TCR beta CDR3 regions were sequenced from DNA using the immunoSEQ hsTCRbeta Kit. The paper's processing steps were these. The ImmunoSEQ Analyzer was used to analyse the TCR sequencing data. T cell clonality was calculated on productive rearrangements as 1 minus Pielou's evenness. The inverse Simpson index, applied to productive templates, was used to measure T cell diversity. T cell density was TCR beta template counts normalized to usable DNA, estimated by amplifying and sequencing housekeeping genes. Two-sided Kruskal-Wallis tests were used to compare TCR metrics between histologic stages. The immuneACCESS repertoire file appears here via TCRdb, limited to in-frame rearrangements. These files lack a portion of the clones; in checked studies, under half of the deficit traces to unresolved V genes, and the cause of the others is not known. The V and J calls and clone size are taken from that table; D and trimming were inferred from the DNA. In all, the sample holds 35,000 or so clones, and 74% of those were seen once. Roughly 6.6% of the sample is taken by the ten largest.

Patients underwent resection in Japan or China between about 2014 and 2017. Two lung cancer pathologists independently confirmed the histologic diagnosis of each case on H&E slides. Premalignant or tumor cells were enriched for nucleic acid extraction by macro-dissection performed after pathologic assessment. DNA was isolated from FFPE tissue using the AllPrep DNA/RNA FFPE Kit. This clone was observed a single time. Its recognized antigen is unknown. It has no much larger one-base neighbor in the sample; base qualities were not kept. This TCR derives from a person between 60 and 70 years old with lung adenocarcinoma. The sequencing input was FFPE invasive lung adenocarcinoma tissue. The cell subset or site label, as the study defines it: frankly invasive lung adenocarcinoma (ADC). Recombination linked TRBV7-3 to TRBJ1-5, with no reliable assignment of the D segment. The CDR3 protein is CASSLNAAQPQHF. Read as DNA, the sequence is TGTGCCAGCAGCTTAAACGCGGCCCAGCCCCAGCATTTT. The reference TRBV7-3 and TRBJ1-5 proteins fill in what lies around the CDR3, so the full variable domain reads GAGVSQTPSNKVTEKGKYVELRCDPISGHTALYWYRQSLGQGPEFLIYFQGTGAADDSGLPNDRFFAVRPEGSVSTLKIQRTERGDSAVYLCASSLNAAQPQHFGDGTRLSIL.